This TCR beta chain was identified during a study of cytomegalovirus exposure and HLA in healthy donors (dated by TCRdb to about 2017). Broadly, across the study: An earlier analysis of 587 of the donors reported approximately 260 Gb of sequence data and 95 million to 130 million unique TCR beta sequences obtained from around 170 million T cells. Around 320 gigabases of sequencing data and 80 million or so unique TCR sequences were included in an early release covering 550 to 800 HLA-typed donors. Among the approximately 400 genotyped donors, approximately 77% belonged to the genetic ancestry cluster associated with self-reported Caucasian donors. The aim of the study was to test whether cataloging public T cell receptors could identify signatures of past pathogen exposure. The study used immunosequencing to profile the T cell repertoires of hundreds of subjects and linked those repertoires to cytomegalovirus serostatus. Along with the roughly 710-subject first cohort, a separate validation cohort of over 90 different subjects was used. High-throughput TCR immunosequencing, statistical association of individual TCRs with disease status, and machine learning were combined to predict cytomegalovirus infection status. A later analysis re-analyzed previously published TCR beta repertoires from roughly 690 donors and added high-resolution HLA genotyping to study TCR occurrence patterns. Rather than drawing on any new phenotypic data, the later analysis identified candidate immune exposures from TCR beta sequences and the way those sequences occurred across donors. To decide whether each TCR beta V gene segment behaved as functional or pseudogenic, an earlier analysis of several hundred of the donors relied on high-throughput TCR beta sequencing. Donor age, sex, ethnicity and CMV serostatus were compiled alongside the repertoire data. Genome-wide SNP genotypes for about three fifths of the roughly 700 donors were used in a later genetic analysis, which treated that subset as a discovery cohort. All discovery cohort repertoires had been generated on a single sequencing platform. Class I and class II HLA loci were covered by the typing at four-digit resolution. Typing coverage varied by locus: roughly 620-640 donors for A, B, C, DRB1 and DQB1; approximately 520 for DQA1; over 600 for DPA1; more than 450 for DPB1. Because of strong linkage in the cohort, roughly 5 DR-DQ haplotypes were treated as single units for association and clustering. Across about 370 genotyped donors of the cohort, an average of approximately 220,000 unique TCR beta nucleotide sequences per donor were sequenced, and approximately 19% of those sequences were non-productive. General study outcomes and caveats: In vitro tests confirmed that a few of the cytomegalovirus-associated TCR beta chains recognize cytomegalovirus antigens. A further reported finding was that TCR beta sequences accurately predicted the HLA-A and HLA-B alleles for most subjects in the first cohort. In a later genetic analysis, fewer N-insertions in productive TCRs were reported among donors in an Asian-associated ancestry cluster than the 666-donor mean. The presence/absence analyses assumed that sequencing depth was roughly uniform across donors, and that assumption may not be true. The study gave a list of about 150 TCR beta chains associated with cytomegalovirus. Linkage disequilibrium might explain the correlated functional status among segregating V segments, but an unknown experimental factor could not be excluded. An association between a missense DCLRE1C variant and V-gene and J-gene trimming of TCR beta chains was found in a later genetic analysis and replicated in an independent cohort. The authors suggested that the approach could potentially be extended to other disease states and immunological phenotypes. In both the original and validation cohorts, the classifier was reported to diagnose cytomegalovirus status with high specificity and sensitivity. The earlier analysis of 587 of the donors excluded approximately 15 rarely observed V segments, including chromosome 9 orphons, because counts were too low. In a later analysis, HLA-associated TCR beta chains showed more clonal expansion and lower generation probabilities than non-associated chains that were equally common. A cluster of highly shared sequence variants was judged likely to represent a technical artifact of the sequencing pipeline. Broadly in line with IMGT annotations, most TCR beta V segments showed up in productive rearrangements about 87% or about 30% of the time in an earlier analysis of 587 of the donors. CMV serostatus was the only immune exposure information available for the cohort. Only TCR beta chains were sequenced in this cohort, and the absence of alpha or paired-chain data limited detectable features. At a false discovery rate of 0.05, a later analysis linked under 20,000 TCR beta sequences to specific HLA alleles. In a later analysis, the rate of TCR association differed among HLA loci, with DRB1 alleles having the most associated TCRs and HLA-C alleles having the fewest. Because some donors lacked HLA typing at each locus, the association tests relied only on the typed subset. Because the 87-base-pair reads could not distinguish some IMGT-functional V segments, including TRBV6-2 and TRBV6-3, those segments were excluded. In a later analysis, most CMV-associated TCR beta chains were found to appear HLA-restricted, with HLA associations seemingly driven largely by CMV exposure. Most TCR sequences were observed very rarely across donors, whereas some public TCRs were present in many individuals. Several of the top co-occurrence clusters appeared to be linked to parvovirus B19, influenza, CMV and Epstein-Barr virus, according to a later analysis. When HLA alleles, especially DR and DQ, strongly co-occurred, attributing TCR associations to individual alleles was difficult.

Library preparation was by the immunoSEQ multiplex PCR assay. For the multiplex PCR, a mixture combining 60 forward primers for TCR Vbeta segments and 13 reverse primers for TCR Jbeta segments was used. The CDR3 region of rearranged TCR beta genes was amplified from genomic DNA by a multiplex PCR assay. Amplified TCR beta libraries were sequenced as 87-base-pair reads on the Illumina HiSeq System. The authors' analysis ran thus. A later analysis counted tens of millions of unique TCR beta chains across the 666 repertoires, and 9.5 million to 11 million of these chains were shared by at least two donors. To remove PCR and sequencing errors, raw reads were error-corrected and collapsed into unique sequences using a nearest-neighbor algorithm that merged closely related sequences. Alignment of CDR3 sequences to IMGT reference sequences was used to assign V, D and J gene segments. For a sequence to be retained, at least a six-nucleotide match to both a V gene segment and a J gene segment was required. A rearrangement counted as productive if the CDR3 had no stop codons and remained in frame with V and J, and every other rearrangement counted as non-productive. Following IMGT convention, CDR3 was defined as the stretch from the second conserved V-encoded cysteine to the conserved J-encoded phenylalanine. In an earlier analysis of more than 550 of the donors, sequences lacking an unambiguous match to a single V gene segment were excluded. In an earlier analysis of some 590 of the donors, a V segment was called functional when productive rearrangements were above 56.7%, and segregating when the standard deviation between donors exceeded 5%. A statistical classification framework was developed to diagnose cytomegalovirus status using the catalog of TCR beta chain sequences. In a later analysis, TCR nucleotide sequences were compared against IMGT/GENE-DB human TR gene sequences so that V and J genes could be assigned. A later analysis assigned CDR3 sequences and most-parsimonious VDJ recombination scenarios with the TCRdist pipeline. A later analysis defined each TCR beta chain by its CDR3 amino acid sequence plus V-gene family, and excluded reads lacking a unique V-gene family. In a later analysis, 450 to 600 highly shared, low-generation-probability nucleotide sequences were removed to address suspected cross-contamination and a sequencing artifact. For each public chain, a later analysis derived a clonal expansion index from normalized ranks of inferred template counts within each repertoire. In a later analysis, generation probabilities were computed with a VDJ recombination model fitted to out-of-frame rearrangements, and the resulting probabilities were checked against IGoR. Hypergeometric tests were used in a later analysis to score TCR-TCR, TCR-HLA and TCR-CMV co-occurrence, with a repertoire-size bias correction applied to the TCR pairs. In a later analysis, false discovery rates were estimated by permuting HLA or CMV assignments 20 times. In a later analysis, co-occurring TCRs were grouped with DBSCAN, and TCRdist sequence similarity was added when clustering was performed within HLA-allele-positive subsets. Repertoires with fewer than 30,000 or more than 120,000 public chains were left out of co-occurrence clustering, as were several repertoires with anomalous nucleotide sharing. In TCRdb, the immuneACCESS table is reduced to in-frame sequences with V and J assigned. These tables do not hold every clone; where another copy was compared, an unresolved V gene accounts for under half, and the others remain unexplained. The V and J calls and clone size are taken from that table; D and trimming were inferred from the DNA. Within this sample are fewer than 200,000 clones, with roughly 81% of them counted one time only. Of the sample, roughly 4.9% is held by the ten largest clones.

Comment on this clone: The antigen this receptor binds is unknown. One base away there is no much larger clone; base qualities are not given.

V was cut back by 7 bases and J by 5 bases, leaving a gap of 23 bases between them. For CDR1 and CDR2, the germline V gene lists SQVTM and ANQGSEA. CDR3 length: 15 amino acids, cysteine to phenylalanine. Here the CDR3 DNA is all that survives: 45 bases in frame from base 1. The cohort was made up of about 670 healthy bone marrow donors. All cohort members were sampled while nominally healthy, although unrecorded immune exposures were likely present. The donor was CMV seropositive and was included in the group of 250 to 350 seropositive cohort members. Every donor gave a peripheral blood sample, and the peripheral blood mononuclear cells from that sample were used for TCR beta sequencing. Genomic DNA extraction from the blood cell samples was performed with the Qiagen DNeasy Blood Extraction Kit.

This receptor chain uses TRBV29-1 and TRBJ1-1; a weak D assignment points to TRBD1 (6 bases agree). The source is a woman aged 18-30 years in good health and CMV-seropositive. Material for sequencing was PBMCs. The DNA sequence is as follows: TGCAGCGGCCGAAAAACCGGGACACCCGATACTGAAGCTTTCTTT. Its protein is CSGRKTGTPDTEAFF.